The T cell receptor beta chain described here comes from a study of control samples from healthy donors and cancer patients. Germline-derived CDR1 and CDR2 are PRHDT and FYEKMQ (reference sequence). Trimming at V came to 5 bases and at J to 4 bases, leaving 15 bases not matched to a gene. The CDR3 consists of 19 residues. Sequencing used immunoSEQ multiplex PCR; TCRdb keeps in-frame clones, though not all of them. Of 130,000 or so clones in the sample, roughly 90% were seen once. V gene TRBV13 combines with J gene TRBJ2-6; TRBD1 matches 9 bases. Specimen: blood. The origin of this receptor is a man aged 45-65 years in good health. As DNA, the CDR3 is TGTGCCAGCAGCACGGGGACAGGGTCCCTCTTAGGCGGGGCCAACGTCCTGACTTTC. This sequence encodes CASSTGTGSLLGGANVLTF.